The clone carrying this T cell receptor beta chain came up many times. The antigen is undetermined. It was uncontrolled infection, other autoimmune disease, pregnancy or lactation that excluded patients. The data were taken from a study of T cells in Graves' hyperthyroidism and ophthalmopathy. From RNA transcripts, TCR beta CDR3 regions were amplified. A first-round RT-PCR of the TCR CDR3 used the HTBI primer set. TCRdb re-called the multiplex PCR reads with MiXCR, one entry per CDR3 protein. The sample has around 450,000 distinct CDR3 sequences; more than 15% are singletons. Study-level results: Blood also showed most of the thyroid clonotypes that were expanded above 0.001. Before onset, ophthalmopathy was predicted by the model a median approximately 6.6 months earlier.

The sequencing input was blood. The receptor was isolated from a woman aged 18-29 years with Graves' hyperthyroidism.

CDR3 nucleotides: TGTGCCAGCTGCCGAGGGGGCATGAACACTGAAGCTTTCTTT. This sequence encodes CASCRGGMNTEAFF. The V call is TRBV12-3 or TRBV12-4, the J call TRBJ1-1, with 7 bases aligning to TRBD1. The V segment lost 8 bases and the J segment 0 bases; nucleotides outside the gene matches: 6. CDR3 length equals 14 residues.